These 7 T cell receptor beta chains were sequenced from one sample in a study of regulatory T cells in long-lasting Graves disease. According to the study, TCR beta libraries were built with iRepertoire HTBI primers and CDR3-region Arm-PCR. A single record per CDR3 protein comes from TCRdb applying MiXCR to the multiplex PCR reads. The repertoire holds some 250,000 distinct CDR3 sequences, with 15% to 20% as singletons. The time point was: newly diagnosed GD, antithyroid drugs for less than 3 months. After RNA was extracted from PBMCs, the TCR library was made from it. Source: peripheral blood mononuclear cells (PBMCs), taken at new diagnosis, from a patient treated with antithyroid drugs. Receptors originate from a female donor with Graves disease.

This clonotype was observed at least ten times. The chain carries TRBV7-2 and TRBJ1-1; D is ambiguous. The CDR3 consists of 13 residues. Germline V gene lookup returns CDR1 SGHTA and CDR2 FQGNSA. Trimming shortened V by 1 base and J by 8 bases, and 11 bases separated the two germline ends. CDR3 nucleotides: TGTGCCAGCAGCTTAGGAGGAGGTCTAGAAGCTTTCTTT. Encoded protein: CASSLGGGLEAFF.

This clonotype came up a few times. The J gene is TRBJ1-1, the V gene TRBV5-5; D possibly corresponds to TRBD1 (5 bases). V lost 1 base and J lost 0, with 10 bases in between. The CDR3 is 15 residues long. Germline values: CDR1 SGHKS, CDR2 YYEKEE (reference sequence). The CDR3 here is CASSLSQGVNTEAFF. The CDR3 DNA follows: TGTGCCAGCAGCTTGAGTCAGGGAGTGAACACTGAAGCTTTCTTT.

This clonotype came up many times. This chain joins TRBV7-3 and TRBJ2-2, with D possibly matching TRBD1 (6 bases). V dropped 2 bases and J dropped 5 bases, with 12 bases sitting between them. The CDR3 contains 15 residues. Germline CDR1 and CDR2: SGHTA and FQGTGA. The CDR3 nucleotides read TGTGCCAGCAGCTTAGTGGTCCAGGGGACCGGGGAGCTGTTTTTT. The encoded protein is CASSLVVQGTGELFF.

There are many counts of this clonotype. The chain couples TRBV6-1 to TRBJ2-7; a possible D gene is TRBD2 (5 bases). V lost 5 bases and J 2 bases, leaving 16 bases between the germline ends. Germline CDR1 is MNHNS and CDR2 is SASEGT. The CDR3 extends over 15 amino acids. The CDR3 bases are TGTGCCAGCAGTACCCCGGAAGCGGCAACCTACGAGCAGTACTTC. It codes for CASSTPEAATYEQYF.

This clonotype has ten or more counts. This sequence joins TRBV6-2 or TRBV6-3 and TRBJ1-2, with D hard to call. The CDR3 covers 16 residues. Germline CDR1 reads MNHEY; CDR2 reads SVGEGT. Trimming removed 6 bases from V and 2 bases from J, with 19 bases in between. CDR3 protein: CASSSNSQVENYGYTF. As DNA, the CDR3 is TGTGCCAGCAGCTCCAATTCCCAGGTGGAGAACTATGGCTACACCTTC.

This clonotype was found many times. The CDR3 bases are TGTGCCAGCAGTGAATTGGGCAATAACTATGGCTACACCTTC. Its protein is CASSELGNNYGYTF. This chain uses TRBV25-1 with TRBJ1-2; D not certain. The germline V gene encodes CDR1 MGHDK and CDR2 SYGVNS. Trimming removed 1 base at V and 1 base at J, with 7 bases between. The CDR3 has 14 amino acids.

The chain carries TRBV4-3 and TRBJ1-1; no clear D gene. V shed 0 bases and J shed 4 bases, with 15 bases lying between them. The germline V gene has CDR1 LGHNA and CDR2 YSLEER. The CDR3 extends over 16 amino acids. This CDR3 reads CASSQDLVGVGTEAFF. The CDR3 nucleotides read TGCGCCAGCAGCCAAGATTTGGTGGGCGTGGGCACTGAAGCTTTCTTT.